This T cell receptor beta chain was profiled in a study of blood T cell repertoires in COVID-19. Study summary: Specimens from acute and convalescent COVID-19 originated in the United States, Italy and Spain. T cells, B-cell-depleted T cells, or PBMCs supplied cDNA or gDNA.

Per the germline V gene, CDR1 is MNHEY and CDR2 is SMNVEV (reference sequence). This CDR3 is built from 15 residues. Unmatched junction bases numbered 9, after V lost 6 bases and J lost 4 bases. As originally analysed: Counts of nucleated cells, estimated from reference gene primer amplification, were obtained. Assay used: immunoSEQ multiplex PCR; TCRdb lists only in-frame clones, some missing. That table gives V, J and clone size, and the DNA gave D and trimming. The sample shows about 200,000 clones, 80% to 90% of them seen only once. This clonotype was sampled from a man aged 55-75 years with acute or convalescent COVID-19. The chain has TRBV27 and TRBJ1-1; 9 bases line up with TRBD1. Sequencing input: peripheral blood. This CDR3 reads CASSTGTGKGTEAFF. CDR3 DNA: TGTGCCAGCAGCACCGGGACAGGGAAGGGCACTGAAGCTTTCTTT.